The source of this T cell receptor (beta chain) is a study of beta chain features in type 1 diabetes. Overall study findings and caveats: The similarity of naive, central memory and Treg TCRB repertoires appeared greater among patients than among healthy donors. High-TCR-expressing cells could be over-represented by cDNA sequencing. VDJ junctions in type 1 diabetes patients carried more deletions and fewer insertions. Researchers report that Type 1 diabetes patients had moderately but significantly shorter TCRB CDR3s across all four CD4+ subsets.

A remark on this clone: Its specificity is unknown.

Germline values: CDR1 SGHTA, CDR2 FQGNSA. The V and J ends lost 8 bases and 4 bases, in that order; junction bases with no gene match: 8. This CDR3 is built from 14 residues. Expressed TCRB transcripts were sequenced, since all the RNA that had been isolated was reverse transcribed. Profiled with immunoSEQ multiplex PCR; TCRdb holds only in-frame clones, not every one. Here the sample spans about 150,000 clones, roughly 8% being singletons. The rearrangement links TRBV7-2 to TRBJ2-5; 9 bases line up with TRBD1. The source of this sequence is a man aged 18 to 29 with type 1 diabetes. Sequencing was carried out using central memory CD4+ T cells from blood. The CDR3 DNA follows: TGTGCCAGCGGGCCGGGGACAGGGAGAGAGACCCAGTACTTC. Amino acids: CASGPGTGRETQYF.